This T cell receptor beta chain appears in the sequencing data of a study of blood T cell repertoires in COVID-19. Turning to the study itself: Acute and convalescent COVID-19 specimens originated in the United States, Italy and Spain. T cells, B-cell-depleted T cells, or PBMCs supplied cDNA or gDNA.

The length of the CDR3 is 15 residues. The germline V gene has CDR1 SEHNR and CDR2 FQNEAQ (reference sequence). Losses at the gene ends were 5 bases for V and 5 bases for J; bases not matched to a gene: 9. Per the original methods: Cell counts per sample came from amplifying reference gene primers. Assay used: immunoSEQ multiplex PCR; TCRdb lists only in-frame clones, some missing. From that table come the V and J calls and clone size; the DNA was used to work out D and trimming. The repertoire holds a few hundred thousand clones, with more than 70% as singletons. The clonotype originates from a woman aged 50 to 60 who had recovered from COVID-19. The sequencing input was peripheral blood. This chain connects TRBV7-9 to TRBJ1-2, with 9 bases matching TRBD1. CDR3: CASSRKGQGSYGYTF. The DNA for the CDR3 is TGTGCCAGCAGCCGTAAGGGACAGGGATCGTATGGCTACACCTTC.